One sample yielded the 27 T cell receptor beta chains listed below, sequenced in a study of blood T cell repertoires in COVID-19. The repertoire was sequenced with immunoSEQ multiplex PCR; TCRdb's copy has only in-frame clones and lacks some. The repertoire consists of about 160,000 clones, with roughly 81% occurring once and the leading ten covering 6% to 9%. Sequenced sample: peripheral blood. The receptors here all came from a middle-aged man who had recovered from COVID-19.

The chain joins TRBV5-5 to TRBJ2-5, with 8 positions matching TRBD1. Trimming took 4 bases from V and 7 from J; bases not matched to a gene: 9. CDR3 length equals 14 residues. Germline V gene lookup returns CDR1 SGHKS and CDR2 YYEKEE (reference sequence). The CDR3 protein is CASSGDRSDGTQYF. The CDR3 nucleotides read TGTGCCAGCAGCGGGGACAGGTCCGATGGGACCCAGTACTTC. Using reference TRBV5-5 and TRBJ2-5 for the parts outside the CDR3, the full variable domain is DAGVTQSPTHLIKTRGQQVTLRCSPISGHKSVSWYQQVLGQGPQFIFQYYEKEERGRGNFPDRFSARQFPNYSSELNVNALLLGDSALYLCASSGDRSDGTQYFGPGTRLLVL.

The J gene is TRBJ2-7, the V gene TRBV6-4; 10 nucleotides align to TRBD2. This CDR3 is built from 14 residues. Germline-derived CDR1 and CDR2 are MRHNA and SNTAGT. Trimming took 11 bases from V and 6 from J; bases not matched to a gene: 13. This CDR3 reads CAGMLSGRAREQYF. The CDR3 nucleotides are TGTGCCGGAATGCTAAGCGGGAGGGCCCGCGAGCAGTACTTC.

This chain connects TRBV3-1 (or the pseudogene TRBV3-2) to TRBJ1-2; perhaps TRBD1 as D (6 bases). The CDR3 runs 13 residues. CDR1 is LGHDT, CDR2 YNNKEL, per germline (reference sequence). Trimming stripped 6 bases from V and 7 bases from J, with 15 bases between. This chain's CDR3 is CASRDAGARGYTF. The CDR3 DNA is TGTGCCAGCAGGGATGCAGGGGCTCGTGGCTACACCTTC.

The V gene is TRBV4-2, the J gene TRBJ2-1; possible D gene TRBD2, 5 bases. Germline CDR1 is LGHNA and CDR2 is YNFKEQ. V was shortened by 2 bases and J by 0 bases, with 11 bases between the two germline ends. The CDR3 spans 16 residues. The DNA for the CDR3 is TGTGCCAGCAGCCAAACCTCCGGGGTCTCCTACAATGAGCAGTTCTTC. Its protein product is CASSQTSGVSYNEQFF.

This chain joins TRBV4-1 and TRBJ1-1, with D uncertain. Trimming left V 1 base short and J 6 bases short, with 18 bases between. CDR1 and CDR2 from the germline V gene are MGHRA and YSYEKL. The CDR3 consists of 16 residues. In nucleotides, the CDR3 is TGCGCCAGCAGCCAAGGCGTTATGCGGGTTTACGCTGAAGCTTTCTTT. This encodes CASSQGVMRVYAEAFF.

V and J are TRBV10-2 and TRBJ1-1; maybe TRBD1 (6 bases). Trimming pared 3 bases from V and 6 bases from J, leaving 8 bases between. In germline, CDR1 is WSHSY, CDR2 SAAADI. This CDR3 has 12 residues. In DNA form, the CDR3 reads TGCGCCAGCAGTGAACAGGGACCTGAAGCTTTCTTT. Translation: CASSEQGPEAFF.

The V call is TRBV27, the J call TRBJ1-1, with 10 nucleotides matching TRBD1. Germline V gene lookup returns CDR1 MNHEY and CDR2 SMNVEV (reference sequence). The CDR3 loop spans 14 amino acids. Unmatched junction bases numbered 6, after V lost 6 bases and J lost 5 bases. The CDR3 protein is CASRMTGGYTEAFF. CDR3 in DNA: TGTGCCAGCAGAATGACAGGGGGCTATACTGAAGCTTTCTTT.

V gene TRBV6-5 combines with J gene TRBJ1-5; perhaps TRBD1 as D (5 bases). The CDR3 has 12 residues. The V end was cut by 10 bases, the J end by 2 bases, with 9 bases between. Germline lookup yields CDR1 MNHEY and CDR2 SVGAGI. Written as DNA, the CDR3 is TGTGCCACCGAAGGGGGCAATCAGCCCCAGCATTTT. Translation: CATEGGNQPQHF.

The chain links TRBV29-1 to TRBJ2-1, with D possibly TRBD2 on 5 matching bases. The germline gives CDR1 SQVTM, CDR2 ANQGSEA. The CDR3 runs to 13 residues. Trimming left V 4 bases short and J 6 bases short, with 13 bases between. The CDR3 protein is CSVGTNLANEQFF. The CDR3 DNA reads TGCAGCGTTGGCACGAACCTAGCCAATGAGCAGTTCTTC.

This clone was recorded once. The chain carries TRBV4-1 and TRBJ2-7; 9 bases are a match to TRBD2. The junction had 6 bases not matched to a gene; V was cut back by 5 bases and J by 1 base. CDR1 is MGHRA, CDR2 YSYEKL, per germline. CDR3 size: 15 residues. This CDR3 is CASSTSTSGSYEQYF. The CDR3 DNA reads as TGCGCCAGCAGCACATCGACTAGCGGTTCCTACGAGCAGTACTTC.

CDR3 region: CASSQQPGQGYNEQFF. CDR3 coding DNA: TGCGCCAGCAGCCAACAACCGGGACAGGGGTACAATGAGCAGTTCTTC. The gene calls are TRBV4-3 and TRBJ2-1; TRBD1 matches at 10 bases. The CDR3 sequence is 16 residues long. Germline lookup yields CDR1 LGHNA and CDR2 YSLEER. After removal of 2 bases from V and 4 bases from J, the junction contained 5 bases not matched to a gene.

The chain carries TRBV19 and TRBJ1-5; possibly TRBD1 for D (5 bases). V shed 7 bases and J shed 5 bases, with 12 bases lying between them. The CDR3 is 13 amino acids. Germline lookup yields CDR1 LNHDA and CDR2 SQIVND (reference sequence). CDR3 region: CASTWGGHQPQHF. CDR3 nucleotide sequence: TGTGCCAGTACCTGGGGGGGTCATCAGCCCCAGCATTTT.

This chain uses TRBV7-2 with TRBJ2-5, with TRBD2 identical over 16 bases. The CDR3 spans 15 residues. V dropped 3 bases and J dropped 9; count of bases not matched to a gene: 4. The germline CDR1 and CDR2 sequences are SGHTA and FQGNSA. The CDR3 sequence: CASSFGTSGRGAQYF. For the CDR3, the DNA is TGTGCCAGCAGCTTCGGGACTAGCGGGAGGGGGGCCCAGTACTTC.

CDR3 sequence (DNA): TGTGCCAGCAGTTTTGCAGGGCCCTATGGCTACACCTTC. Translated, it gives CASSFAGPYGYTF. This chain links TRBV12-3 or TRBV12-4 with TRBJ1-2, with a possible D match to TRBD1 (5 bases). The CDR3 spans 13 residues. The ends were cut back, 3 bases at V and 4 bases at J, with 9 bases in the middle.

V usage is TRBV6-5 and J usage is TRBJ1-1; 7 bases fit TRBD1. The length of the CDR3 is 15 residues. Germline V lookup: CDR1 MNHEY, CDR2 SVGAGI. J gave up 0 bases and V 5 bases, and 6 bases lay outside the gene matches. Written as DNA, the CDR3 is TGTGCCAGCAGTCTCGACAGGGCCATGAACACTGAAGCTTTCTTT. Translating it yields CASSLDRAMNTEAFF.

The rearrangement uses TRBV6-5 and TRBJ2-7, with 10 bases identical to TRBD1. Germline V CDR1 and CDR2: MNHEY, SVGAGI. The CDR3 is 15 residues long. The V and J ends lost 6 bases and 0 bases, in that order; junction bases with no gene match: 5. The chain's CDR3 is CASRTGGGSSYEQYF. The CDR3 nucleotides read TGTGCCAGCAGGACAGGGGGCGGATCCTCCTACGAGCAGTACTTC.

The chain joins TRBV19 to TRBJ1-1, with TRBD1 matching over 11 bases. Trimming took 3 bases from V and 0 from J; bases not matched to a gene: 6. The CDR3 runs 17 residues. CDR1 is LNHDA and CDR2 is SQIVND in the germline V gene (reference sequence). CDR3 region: CASSILDRGPLNTEAFF. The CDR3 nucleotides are TGTGCCAGTAGTATTCTGGACAGGGGGCCATTGAACACTGAAGCTTTCTTT.

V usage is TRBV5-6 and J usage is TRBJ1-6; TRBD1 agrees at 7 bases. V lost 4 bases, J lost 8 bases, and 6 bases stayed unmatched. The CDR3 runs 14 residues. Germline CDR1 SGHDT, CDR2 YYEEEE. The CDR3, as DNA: TGTGCCAGCAGCCTAACAGGGGTCGATTCACCCCTCCACTTT. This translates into CASSLTGVDSPLHF.

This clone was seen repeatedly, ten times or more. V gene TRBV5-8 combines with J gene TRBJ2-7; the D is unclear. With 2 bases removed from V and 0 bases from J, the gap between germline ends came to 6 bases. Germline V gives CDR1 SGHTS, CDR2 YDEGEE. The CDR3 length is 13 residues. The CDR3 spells CASSFSSSYEQYF. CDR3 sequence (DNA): TGTGCCAGCAGCTTTTCTAGCTCCTACGAGCAGTACTTC.

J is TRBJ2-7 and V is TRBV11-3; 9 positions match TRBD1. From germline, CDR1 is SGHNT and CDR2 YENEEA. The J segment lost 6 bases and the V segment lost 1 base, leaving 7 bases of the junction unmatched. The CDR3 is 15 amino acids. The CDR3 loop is CASSLAPDRGSEQYF. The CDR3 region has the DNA TGTGCCAGCAGCTTAGCCCCGGACAGGGGAAGCGAGCAGTACTTC. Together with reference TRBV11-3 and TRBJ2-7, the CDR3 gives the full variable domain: EAGVVQSPRYKIIEKKQPVAFWCNPISGHNTLYWYLQNLGQGPELLIRYENEEAVDDSQLPKDRFSAERLKGVDSTLKIQPAELGDSAVYLCASSLAPDRGSEQYFGPGTRLTVT.

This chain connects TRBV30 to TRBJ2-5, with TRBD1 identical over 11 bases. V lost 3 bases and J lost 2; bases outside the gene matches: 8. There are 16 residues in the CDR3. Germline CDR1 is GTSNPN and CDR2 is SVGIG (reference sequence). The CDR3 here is CAWSPYWDRGQETQYF. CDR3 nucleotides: TGTGCCTGGAGCCCCTACTGGGACAGGGGGCAAGAGACCCAGTACTTC.

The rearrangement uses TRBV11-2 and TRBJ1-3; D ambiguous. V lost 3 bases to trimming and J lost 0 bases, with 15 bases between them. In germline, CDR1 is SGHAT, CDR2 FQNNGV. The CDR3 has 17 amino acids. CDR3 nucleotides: TGTGCCAGCAGCTTTCCCCCGGCGACTTTCTCTGGAAACACCATATATTTT. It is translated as CASSFPPATFSGNTIYF.

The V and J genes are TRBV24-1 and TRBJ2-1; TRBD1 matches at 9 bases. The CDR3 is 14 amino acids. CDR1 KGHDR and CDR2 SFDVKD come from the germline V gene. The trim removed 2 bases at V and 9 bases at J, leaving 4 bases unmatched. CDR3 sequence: CATSDSTTGGEQFF. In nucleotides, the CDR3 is TGTGCCACCAGTGATTCGACGACAGGGGGTGAGCAGTTCTTC.

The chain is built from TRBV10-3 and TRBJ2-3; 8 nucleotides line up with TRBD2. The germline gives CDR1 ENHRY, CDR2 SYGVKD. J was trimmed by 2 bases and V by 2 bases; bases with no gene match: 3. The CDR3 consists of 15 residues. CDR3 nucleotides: TGTGCCATCAGTGAGGAGCGGGGGCCCACAGATACGCAGTATTTT. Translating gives CAISEERGPTDTQYF.

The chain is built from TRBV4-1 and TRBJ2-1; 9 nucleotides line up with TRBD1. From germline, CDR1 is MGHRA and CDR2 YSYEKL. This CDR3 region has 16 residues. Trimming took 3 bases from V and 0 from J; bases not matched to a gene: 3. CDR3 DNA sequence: TGCGCCAGCAGCCACGGACAGGGGAGCTCCTACAATGAGCAGTTCTTC. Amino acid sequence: CASSHGQGSSYNEQFF.

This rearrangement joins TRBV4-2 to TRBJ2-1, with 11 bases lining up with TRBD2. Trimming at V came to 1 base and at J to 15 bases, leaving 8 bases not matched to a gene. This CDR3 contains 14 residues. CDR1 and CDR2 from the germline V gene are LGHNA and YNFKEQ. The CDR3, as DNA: TGTGCCAGCAGCCAAGGGCTAGCGGGGGGTTACCCGTTCTTC. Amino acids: CASSQGLAGGYPFF.

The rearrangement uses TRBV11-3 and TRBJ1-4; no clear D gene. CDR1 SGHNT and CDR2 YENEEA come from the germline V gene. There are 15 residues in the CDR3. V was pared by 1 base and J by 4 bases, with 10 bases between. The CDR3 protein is CASSLGRTNNEKLFF. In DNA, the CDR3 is TGTGCCAGCAGCTTAGGTCGGACTAATAATGAAAAACTGTTTTTT.